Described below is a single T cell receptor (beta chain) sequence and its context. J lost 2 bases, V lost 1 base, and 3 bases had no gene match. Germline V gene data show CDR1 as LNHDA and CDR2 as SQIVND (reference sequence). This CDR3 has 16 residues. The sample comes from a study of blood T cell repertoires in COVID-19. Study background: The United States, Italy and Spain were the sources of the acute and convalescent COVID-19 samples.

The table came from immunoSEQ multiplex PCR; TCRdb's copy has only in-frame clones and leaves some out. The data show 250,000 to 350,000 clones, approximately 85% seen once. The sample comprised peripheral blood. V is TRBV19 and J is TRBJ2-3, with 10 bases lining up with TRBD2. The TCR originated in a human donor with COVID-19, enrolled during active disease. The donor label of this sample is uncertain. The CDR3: CASSIVGTSDTDTQYF. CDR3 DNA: TGTGCCAGTAGTATAGTTGGGACTAGCGACACAGATACGCAGTATTTT.